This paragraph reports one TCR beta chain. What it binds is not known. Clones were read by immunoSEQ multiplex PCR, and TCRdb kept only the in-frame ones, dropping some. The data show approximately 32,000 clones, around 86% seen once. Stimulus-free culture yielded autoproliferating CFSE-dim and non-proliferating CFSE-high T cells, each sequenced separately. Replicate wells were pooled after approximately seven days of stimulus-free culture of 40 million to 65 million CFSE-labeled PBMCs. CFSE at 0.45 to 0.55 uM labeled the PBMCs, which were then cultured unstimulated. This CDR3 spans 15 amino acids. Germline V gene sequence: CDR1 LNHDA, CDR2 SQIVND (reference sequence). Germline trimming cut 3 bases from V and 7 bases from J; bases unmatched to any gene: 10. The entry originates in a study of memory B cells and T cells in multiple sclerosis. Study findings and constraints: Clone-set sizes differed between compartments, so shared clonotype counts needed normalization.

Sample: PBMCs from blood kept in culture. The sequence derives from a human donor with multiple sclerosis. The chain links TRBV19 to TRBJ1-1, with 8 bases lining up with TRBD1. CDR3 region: CASSIPDRGRDEAFF. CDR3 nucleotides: TGTGCCAGTAGTATCCCCGACAGGGGTCGAGATGAAGCTTTCTTT.